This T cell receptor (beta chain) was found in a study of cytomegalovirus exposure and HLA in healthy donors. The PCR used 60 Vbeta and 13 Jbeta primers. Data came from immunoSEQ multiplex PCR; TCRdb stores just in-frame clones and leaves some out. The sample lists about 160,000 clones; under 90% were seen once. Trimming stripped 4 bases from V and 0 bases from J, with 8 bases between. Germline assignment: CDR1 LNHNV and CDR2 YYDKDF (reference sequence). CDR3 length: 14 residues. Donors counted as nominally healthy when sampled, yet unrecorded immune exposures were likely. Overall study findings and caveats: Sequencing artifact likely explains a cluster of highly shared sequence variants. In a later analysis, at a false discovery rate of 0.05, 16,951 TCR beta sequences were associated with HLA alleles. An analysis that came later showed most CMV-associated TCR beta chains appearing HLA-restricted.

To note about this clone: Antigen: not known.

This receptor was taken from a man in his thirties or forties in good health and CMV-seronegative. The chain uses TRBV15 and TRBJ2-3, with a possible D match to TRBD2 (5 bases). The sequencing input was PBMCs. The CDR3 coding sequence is TGTGCCACCAGCATTAGACTAAGCACAGATACGCAGTATTTT. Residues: CATSIRLSTDTQYF.